These T cell receptor beta chains were read from a single sample in a study of blood T cell repertoires in COVID-19. Some clones are missing from TCRdb's copy, which holds only in-frame ones; the method was immunoSEQ multiplex PCR. The sample has approximately 470,000 clones; around 87% are singletons. The specimen sequenced was PBMCs or T cells enriched from blood (not recorded which). The receptor source for this set is a woman younger than 35 who had recovered from COVID-19. The CDR3 runs from the conserved cysteine through the conserved F or W. The D gene is left open where the match is weak. Clone size appears in some rows only: once, few, many, or a class for an expanded clone.

D	V	size	J	DNA	CDR3
-	TRBV3-1/TRBV3-2	-	TRBJ1-1	TGTGCCAGCAGCCGATGGAGGGAAGCTTTCTTT	CASSRWREAFF
-	TRBV4-1	once	TRBJ1-2	TGCGCCAGCAGCCAAGGGGGGCCGAGCTTATATGGCTACACCTTC	CASSQGGPSLYGYTF
TRBD1	TRBV4-1	-	TRBJ1-2	TGCGCCAGCAGCCAACCCCAGGACAGGGGGCCGGGCTACACCTTC	CASSQPQDRGPGYTF
-	TRBV7-8	-	TRBJ2-2	TGTGCCAGCAGCCGCCTCCCCCGGGGGTCTGAAAACACCGGGGAGCTGTTTTTT	CASSRLPRGSENTGELFF
TRBD1	TRBV2	-	TRBJ1-2	TGTGCCAGCAGTAGCGACAGGGGCGGCTATGGCTACACCTTC	CASSSDRGGYGYTF
-	TRBV5-5	-	TRBJ1-1	TGTGCCAGCAGCTTATCGACAGGTGAGGGGGCTTTCTTT	CASSLSTGEGAFF
TRBD1	TRBV2	few	TRBJ1-5	TGTGCCAGCAGTGGACAGGGACCTAGCAATCAGCCCCAGCATTTT	CASSGQGPSNQPQHF
-	TRBV27	once	TRBJ1-6	TGTGCCAGCAGCCCTTATGGGGCAGGGATCTCCTATAATTCACCCCTCCACTTT	CASSPYGAGISYNSPLHF
-	TRBV18	-	TRBJ1-3	TGTGCCAGCTCACGGCGGGGACGGAACTCTGGAAACACCATATATTTT	CASSRRGRNSGNTIYF
-	TRBV24-1	-	TRBJ2-3	TGTGCCACCAGTGAACCAGGGGTAGATACGCAGTATTTT	CATSEPGVDTQYF
TRBD1	TRBV27	once	TRBJ2-1	TGTGCCAGCAGTGTAGCAGGGGGATTATATGAGCAGTTCTTC	CASSVAGGLYEQFF
-	TRBV2	many	TRBJ2-7	TGTGCCAGCAGGTTAGCGGATACCTACGAGCAGTACTTC	CASRLADTYEQYF
-	TRBV6-4	once	TRBJ1-2	TGTGCCAGCAGTGACTCCTCGGGCTACACCTTC	CASSDSSGYTF
-	TRBV7-9	-	TRBJ1-2	TGTGCCAGCAGCCCACCCCCCCCCGGGAGCTATGGCTACACCTTC	CASSPPPPGSYGYTF
-	TRBV5-1	few	TRBJ1-6	TGCGCCAGCAGCTGGGGGGACGGAGACTTTGAGTCACCCCTCCACTTT	CASSWGDGDFESPLHF
TRBD1	TRBV29-1	once	TRBJ2-7	TGCAGCGTCCGGTCCTGGGGACAGACCTACGAGCAGTACTTC	CSVRSWGQTYEQYF
-	TRBV4-1	-	TRBJ1-1	TGCGCCAGCAGAAGGGGGAAAGGGATTTGGGTCACTGAAGCTTTCTTT	CASRRGKGIWVTEAFF
TRBD2	TRBV6-4	many	TRBJ2-1	TGTGCCAGCAGTGACTCGAGCGGGGCCTACAATGAGCAGTTCTTC	CASSDSSGAYNEQFF
TRBD1	TRBV10-2	few	TRBJ1-5	TGCGCCAGCACCAGAACTCTCCGGGACAGGGGAGGGATTAGCAATCAGCCCCAGCATTTT	CASTRTLRDRGGISNQPQHF
-	TRBV6-5	-	TRBJ2-2	TGTGCCAGCAGGCGGGGGAACACCGGGGAGCTGTTTTTT	CASRRGNTGELFF
-	TRBV5-8	-	TRBJ2-2	TGTGCCAGCAGGGTCGTGTGGGGCGAAGAGTACACCGGGGAGCTGTTTTTT	CASRVVWGEEYTGELFF
TRBD2	TRBV13	-	TRBJ2-3	TGTGCCAGCAGCTTAGCGGGACTAGCAAAAGATACGCAGTATTTT	CASSLAGLAKDTQYF
-	TRBV20-1	-	TRBJ2-3	TGCAGTGCTAGTCTCAGGGTAGATACGCAGTATTTT	CSASLRVDTQYF
TRBD1	TRBV30	-	TRBJ1-5	TGTGCCTCTCGACAGGGAGATCAGCCCCAGCATTTT	CASRQGDQPQHF
TRBD1	TRBV28	-	TRBJ1-5	TGTGCCAGCAGTTCCTCGGACAGGGCGCGTCAGCCCCAGCATTTT	CASSSSDRARQPQHF
TRBD2	TRBV7-2	few	TRBJ2-3	TGTGCCAGCAGCTTAGAAGTAGCGGGGGCCACCACAGATACGCAGTATTTT	CASSLEVAGATTDTQYF
-	TRBV7-9	-	TRBJ1-4	TGTGCCAGCAGCTTAGGGGACACAGATAATGAAAAACTGTTTTTT	CASSLGDTDNEKLFF
TRBD1	TRBV6-5	once	TRBJ1-1	TGTGCCTGCTACCCGACAGGGGTGGCTGAAGCTTTCTTT	CACYPTGVAEAFF
-	TRBV30	-	TRBJ1-6	TGTGCCTGGTCGGATCGGACGGCGGGGTATAATTCACCCCTCCACTTT	CAWSDRTAGYNSPLHF
-	TRBV2	-	TRBJ1-2	TGTGCCAGCAGTGAAGCGGCCGCCAACTATGGCTACACCTTC	CASSEAAANYGYTF
TRBD2	TRBV5-1	once	TRBJ2-3	TGCGCCACCAAGTCCAGCGGGGCAGATACGCAGTATTTT	CATKSSGADTQYF
-	TRBV6-5	-	TRBJ2-5	TGTGCCAGCAGCCCCAGTGAAGAGACCCAGTACTTC	CASSPSEETQYF
-	TRBV5-1	-	TRBJ2-7	TGCGCCAGCAGCTTGGAGGGGGGGTCCTACTACGAGCAGTACTTC	CASSLEGGSYYEQYF
-	TRBV6-5	-	TRBJ2-7	TGTGCCAGCAGCTCCAGTGATTACGAGCAGTACTTC	CASSSSDYEQYF
-	TRBV5-1	-	TRBJ2-5	TGCGCCAGCAGCTTGGAACTACAGGGTGGGGAGACCCAGTACTTC	CASSLELQGGETQYF
-	TRBV20-1	-	TRBJ2-7	TGCAGTGCTAGGGAGAACGAGCAGTACTTC	CSARENEQYF
-	TRBV11-2	-	TRBJ1-1	TGTGCCAGCAGCCTTGCTGTACCGGGCACTGAAGCTTTCTTT	CASSLAVPGTEAFF
TRBD1	TRBV5-1	-	TRBJ1-2	TGCGCCAGCAGCACCGGGACAGCAAACTATGGCTACACCTTC	CASSTGTANYGYTF
-	TRBV2	-	TRBJ2-7	TGTGCCAGCAGTCAGGTCCCCGCCGGCGAGCAGTACTTC	CASSQVPAGEQYF
-	TRBV5-1	-	TRBJ1-1	TGCGCCAGCAGCTTGGTTTTGGGGAGTGATGAAGCTTTCTTT	CASSLVLGSDEAFF
TRBD1	TRBV24-1	-	TRBJ2-7	TGTGCCGCCCAGTCAGGGGGCAGTTACGAGCAGTACTTC	CAAQSGGSYEQYF
-	TRBV28	-	TRBJ2-7	TGTGCCAGCAGTTTTGGTACGGGGGAGCAGTACTTC	CASSFGTGEQYF
TRBD1	TRBV25-1	-	TRBJ1-4	TGTGCCAGTCAAGATACAGGGGGAAATGAAAAACTGTTTTTT	CASQDTGGNEKLFF
TRBD1	TRBV5-1	once	TRBJ1-1	TGCGCCAGCAGCTCGAGACAGGGGGCGGACACTGAAGCTTTCTTT	CASSSRQGADTEAFF
-	TRBV30	-	TRBJ1-6	TGTGCCTGGAGTGTACGGCAGGATAATTCACCCCTCCACTTT	CAWSVRQDNSPLHF
TRBD1	TRBV30	-	TRBJ1-6	TGTGCCTGGAGTCTGGGACAGGGCTTACCCCTCCACTTT	CAWSLGQGLPLHF
TRBD1	TRBV28	-	TRBJ2-7	TGTGCCAGCAGCCTGGGGACAGGGGGCTACGAGCAGTACTTC	CASSLGTGGYEQYF
-	TRBV4-2	once	TRBJ1-4	TGTGCCAGCAGGGCACAGGGAACTAATGAAAAACTGTTTTTT	CASRAQGTNEKLFF
TRBD1	TRBV2	-	TRBJ1-3	TGTGCCAGCAGTGTATTGGGACAGGGCTGGGGAAACACCATATATTTT	CASSVLGQGWGNTIYF
-	TRBV3-1/TRBV3-2	-	TRBJ1-2	TGTGCCAGCAGCCAAGGTCGGGGAAGCAATGGCTACACCTTC	CASSQGRGSNGYTF
-	TRBV7-8	few	TRBJ2-3	TGTGCCAGCAGCTTATATAGAGTCGCAGATACGCAGTATTTT	CASSLYRVADTQYF
-	TRBV7-9	once	TRBJ2-2	TGTGCCAGCAGCTTAAATTCGGGGGCCGGGGAGCTGTTTTTT	CASSLNSGAGELFF
-	TRBV6-6	-	TRBJ2-7	TGTGCCAGCTTACTCGACAGCCTTTCGGTATACGAGCAGTACTTC	CASLLDSLSVYEQYF
-	TRBV18	-	TRBJ1-1	TGTGCCAGCTCCCCCCAGGGGAACACTGAAGCTTTCTTT	CASSPQGNTEAFF
-	TRBV5-6	-	TRBJ1-1	TGTGCCAGCAGCTTGGCTTTCGCTCCGGGGACTGAAGCTTTCTTT	CASSLAFAPGTEAFF
-	TRBV6-1	-	TRBJ1-5	TGTGCCAGCAGTGATTGGCCTTATCAGCCCCAGCATTTT	CASSDWPYQPQHF